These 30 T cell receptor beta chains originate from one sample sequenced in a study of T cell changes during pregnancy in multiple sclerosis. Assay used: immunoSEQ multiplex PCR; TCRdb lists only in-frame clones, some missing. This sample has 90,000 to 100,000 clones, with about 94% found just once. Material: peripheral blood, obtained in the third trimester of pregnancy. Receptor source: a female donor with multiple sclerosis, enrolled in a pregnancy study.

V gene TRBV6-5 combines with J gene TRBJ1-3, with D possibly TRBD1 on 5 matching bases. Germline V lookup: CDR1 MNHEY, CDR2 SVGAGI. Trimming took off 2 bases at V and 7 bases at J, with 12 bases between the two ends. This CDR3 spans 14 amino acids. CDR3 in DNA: TGTGCCAGCAGTTACGGGTCAGGGAGGAACACCATATATTTT. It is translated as CASSYGSGRNTIYF.

The CDR3 reads CASVLSGTPETQYF. The CDR3 nucleotides are TGTGCCAGCGTACTTTCCGGGACTCCGGAGACCCAGTACTTC. The rearrangement joins TRBV28 to TRBJ2-5, with TRBD2 as a possible D gene (6 bases). Trimming removed 8 bases at V and 5 bases at J, with 18 bases between. CDR1 and CDR2 from the germline V gene are MDHEN and SYDVKM. The CDR3 is 14 amino acids.

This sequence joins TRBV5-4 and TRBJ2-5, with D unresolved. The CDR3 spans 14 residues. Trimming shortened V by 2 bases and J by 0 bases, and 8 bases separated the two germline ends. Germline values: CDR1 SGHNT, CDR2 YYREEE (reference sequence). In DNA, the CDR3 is TGTGCCAGCAGCTTCAGTTCAAACCAAGAGACCCAGTACTTC. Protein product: CASSFSSNQETQYF.

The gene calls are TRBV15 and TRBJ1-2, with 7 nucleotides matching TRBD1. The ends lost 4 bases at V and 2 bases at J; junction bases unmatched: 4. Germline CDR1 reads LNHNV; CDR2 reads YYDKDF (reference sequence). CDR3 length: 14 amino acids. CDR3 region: CATSKRGQNYGYTF. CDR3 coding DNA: TGTGCCACCAGCAAGAGGGGACAGAACTATGGCTACACCTTC.

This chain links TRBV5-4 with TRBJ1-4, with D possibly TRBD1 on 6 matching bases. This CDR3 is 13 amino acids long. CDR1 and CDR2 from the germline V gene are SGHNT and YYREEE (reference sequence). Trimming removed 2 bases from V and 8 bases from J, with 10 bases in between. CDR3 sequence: CASSFQGLEKLFF. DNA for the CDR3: TGTGCCAGCAGCTTTCAGGGGCTGGAAAAACTGTTTTTT. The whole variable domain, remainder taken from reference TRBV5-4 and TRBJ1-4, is ETGVTQSPTHLIKTRGQQVTLRCSSQSGHNTVSWYQQALGQGPQFIFQYYREEENGRGNFPPRFSGLQFPNYSSELNVNALELDDSALYLCASSFQGLEKLFFGSGTQLSVL.

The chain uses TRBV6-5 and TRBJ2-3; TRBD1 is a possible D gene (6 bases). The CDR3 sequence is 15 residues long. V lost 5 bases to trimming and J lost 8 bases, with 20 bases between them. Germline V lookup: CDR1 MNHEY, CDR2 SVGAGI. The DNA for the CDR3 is TGTGCCAGCAGTCCCCCCAGCGTAATAGGGGGTACGCAGTATTTT. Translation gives CASSPPSVIGGTQYF.

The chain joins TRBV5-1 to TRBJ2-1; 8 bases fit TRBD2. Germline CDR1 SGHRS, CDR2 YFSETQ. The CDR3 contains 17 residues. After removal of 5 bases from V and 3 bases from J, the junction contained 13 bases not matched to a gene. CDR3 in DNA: TGCGCCAGCAGGGCCGGGACTAGTCTAGGAGGCTACAATGAGCAGTTCTTC. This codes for CASRAGTSLGGYNEQFF.

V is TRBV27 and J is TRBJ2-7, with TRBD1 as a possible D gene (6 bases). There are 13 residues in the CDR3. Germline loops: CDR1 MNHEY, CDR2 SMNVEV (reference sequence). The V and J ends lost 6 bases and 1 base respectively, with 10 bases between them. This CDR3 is CASSPGVSYEQYF. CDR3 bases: TGTGCCAGCAGCCCAGGGGTATCCTACGAGCAGTACTTC.

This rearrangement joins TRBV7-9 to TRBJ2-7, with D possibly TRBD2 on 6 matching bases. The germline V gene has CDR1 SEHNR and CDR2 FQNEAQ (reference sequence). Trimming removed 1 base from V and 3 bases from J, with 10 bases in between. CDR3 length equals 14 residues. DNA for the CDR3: TGTGCCAGCAGCTTAGACGGGAGTCGCTACGAGCAGTACTTC. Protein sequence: CASSLDGSRYEQYF.

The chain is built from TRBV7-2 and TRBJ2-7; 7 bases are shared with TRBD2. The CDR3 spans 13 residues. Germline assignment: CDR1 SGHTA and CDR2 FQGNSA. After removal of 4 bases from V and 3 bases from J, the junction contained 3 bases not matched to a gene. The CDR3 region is CASSSGGYYEQYF. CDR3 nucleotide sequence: TGTGCCAGCAGCTCGGGGGGTTACTACGAGCAGTACTTC.

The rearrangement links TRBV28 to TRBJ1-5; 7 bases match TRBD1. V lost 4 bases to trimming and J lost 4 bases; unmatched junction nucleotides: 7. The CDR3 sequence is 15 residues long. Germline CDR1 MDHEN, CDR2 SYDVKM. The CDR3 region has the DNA TGTGCCAGCAGTTATCCGGGACAGACAAATCAGCCCCAGCATTTT. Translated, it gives CASSYPGQTNQPQHF.

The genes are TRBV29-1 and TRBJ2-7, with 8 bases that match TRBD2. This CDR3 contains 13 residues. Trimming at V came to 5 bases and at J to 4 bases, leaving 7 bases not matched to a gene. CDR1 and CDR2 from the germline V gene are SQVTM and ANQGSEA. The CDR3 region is CSVSGGRTYEQYF. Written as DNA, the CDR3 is TGCAGCGTTTCGGGAGGGAGAACGTACGAGCAGTACTTC.

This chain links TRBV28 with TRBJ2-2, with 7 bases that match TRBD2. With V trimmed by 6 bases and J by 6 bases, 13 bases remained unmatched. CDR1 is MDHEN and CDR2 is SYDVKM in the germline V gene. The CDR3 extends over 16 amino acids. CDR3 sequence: CASSSGTPRRSGELFF. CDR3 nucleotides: TGTGCCAGCAGCAGCGGGACGCCCAGACGGTCCGGGGAGCTGTTTTTT.

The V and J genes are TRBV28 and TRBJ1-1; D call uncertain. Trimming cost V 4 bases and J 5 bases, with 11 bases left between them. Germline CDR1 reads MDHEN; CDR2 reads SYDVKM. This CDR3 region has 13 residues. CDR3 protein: CASSSSGVTEAFF. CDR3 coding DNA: TGTGCCAGCAGTTCCTCCGGGGTTACTGAAGCTTTCTTT.

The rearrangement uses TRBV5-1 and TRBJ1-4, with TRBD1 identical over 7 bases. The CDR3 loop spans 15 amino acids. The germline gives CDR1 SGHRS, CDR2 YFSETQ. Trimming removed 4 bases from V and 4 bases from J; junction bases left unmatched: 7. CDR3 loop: CASSPAPGGNEKLFF. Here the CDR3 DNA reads TGCGCCAGCAGCCCCGCCCCAGGGGGTAATGAAAAACTGTTTTTT.

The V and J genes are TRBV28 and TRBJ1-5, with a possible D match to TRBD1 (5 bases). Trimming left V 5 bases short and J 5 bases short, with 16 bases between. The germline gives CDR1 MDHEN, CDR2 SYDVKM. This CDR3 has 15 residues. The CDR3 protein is CASSDAWGRDQPQHF. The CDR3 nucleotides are TGTGCCAGCAGTGACGCGTGGGGGAGGGATCAGCCCCAGCATTTT.

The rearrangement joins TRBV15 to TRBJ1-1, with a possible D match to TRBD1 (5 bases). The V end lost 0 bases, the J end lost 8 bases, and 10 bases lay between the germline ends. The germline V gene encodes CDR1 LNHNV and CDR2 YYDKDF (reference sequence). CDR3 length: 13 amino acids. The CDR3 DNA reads TGTGCCACCAGCAGAGATTCGGGGGACGAAGCTTTCTTT. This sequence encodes CATSRDSGDEAFF.

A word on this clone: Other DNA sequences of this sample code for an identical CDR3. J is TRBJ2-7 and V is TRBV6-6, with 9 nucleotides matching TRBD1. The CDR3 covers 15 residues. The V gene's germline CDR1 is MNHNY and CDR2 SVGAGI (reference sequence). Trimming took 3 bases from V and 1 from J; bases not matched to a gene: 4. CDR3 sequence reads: CASSYSGTGSYEQYF. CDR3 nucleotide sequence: TGTGCCAGCAGTTATTCCGGGACAGGGTCCTACGAGCAGTACTTC.

The CDR3 region has the DNA TGTGCCAGCAGCCCACCGGGGGAAGAGACCCAGTACTTC. Translated, it gives CASSPPGEETQYF. The chain joins TRBV7-9 to TRBJ2-5, with a weak D call TRBD2 (6 bases). Germline CDR1 SEHNR, CDR2 FQNEAQ (reference sequence). V was clipped by 5 bases and J by 3 bases, with 10 bases between them. The CDR3 has 13 amino acids.

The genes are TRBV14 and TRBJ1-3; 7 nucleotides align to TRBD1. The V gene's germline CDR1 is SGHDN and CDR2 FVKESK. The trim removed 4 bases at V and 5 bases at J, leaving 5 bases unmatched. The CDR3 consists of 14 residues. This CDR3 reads CASSRGTARNTIYF. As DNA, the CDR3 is TGTGCCAGCAGCCGCGGGACAGCCAGAAACACCATATATTTT.

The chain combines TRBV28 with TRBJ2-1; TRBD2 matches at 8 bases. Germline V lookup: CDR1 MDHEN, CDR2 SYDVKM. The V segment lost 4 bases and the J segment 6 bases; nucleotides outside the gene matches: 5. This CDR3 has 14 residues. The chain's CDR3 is CASSWGLDPNEQFF. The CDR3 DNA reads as TGTGCCAGCAGTTGGGGACTAGACCCCAATGAGCAGTTCTTC. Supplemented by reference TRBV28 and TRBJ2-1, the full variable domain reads DVKVTQSSRYLVKRTGEKVFLECVQDMDHENMFWYRQDPGLGLRLIYFSYDVKMKEKGDIPEGYSVSREKKERFSLILESASTNQTSMYLCASSWGLDPNEQFFGPGTRLTVL.

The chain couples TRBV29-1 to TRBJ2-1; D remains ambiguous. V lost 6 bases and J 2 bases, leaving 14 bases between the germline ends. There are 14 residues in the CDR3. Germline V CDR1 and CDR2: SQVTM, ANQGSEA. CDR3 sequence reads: CSVLRYEAYNEQFF. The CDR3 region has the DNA TGCAGCGTGCTTCGTTACGAGGCCTACAATGAGCAGTTCTTC.

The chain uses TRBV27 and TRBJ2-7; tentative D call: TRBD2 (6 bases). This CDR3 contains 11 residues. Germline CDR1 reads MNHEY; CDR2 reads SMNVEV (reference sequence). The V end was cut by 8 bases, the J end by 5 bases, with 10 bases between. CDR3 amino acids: CASGRGNEQYF. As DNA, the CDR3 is TGTGCCAGCGGCCGGGGGAACGAGCAGTACTTC.

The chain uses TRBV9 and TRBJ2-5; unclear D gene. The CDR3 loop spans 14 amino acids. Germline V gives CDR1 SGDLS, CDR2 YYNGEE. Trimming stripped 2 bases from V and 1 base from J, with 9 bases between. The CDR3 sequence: CASSVQSSQETQYF. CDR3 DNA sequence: TGTGCCAGCAGCGTTCAGTCGTCCCAAGAGACCCAGTACTTC.

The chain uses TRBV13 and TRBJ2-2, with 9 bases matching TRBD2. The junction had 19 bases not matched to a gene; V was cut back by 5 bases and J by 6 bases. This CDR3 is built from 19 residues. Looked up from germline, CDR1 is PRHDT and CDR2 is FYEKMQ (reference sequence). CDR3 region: CASSPRTTSGPWSAGELFF. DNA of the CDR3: TGTGCCAGCAGCCCGCGGACGACTAGCGGCCCATGGTCGGCCGGGGAGCTGTTTTTT.

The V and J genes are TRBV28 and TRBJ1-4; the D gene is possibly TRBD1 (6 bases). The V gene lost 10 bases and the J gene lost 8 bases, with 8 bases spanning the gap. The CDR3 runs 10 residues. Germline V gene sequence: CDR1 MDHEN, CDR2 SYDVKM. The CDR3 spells CATRGEKLFF. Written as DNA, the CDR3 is TGTGCCACAAGGGGGGAAAAACTGTTTTTT.

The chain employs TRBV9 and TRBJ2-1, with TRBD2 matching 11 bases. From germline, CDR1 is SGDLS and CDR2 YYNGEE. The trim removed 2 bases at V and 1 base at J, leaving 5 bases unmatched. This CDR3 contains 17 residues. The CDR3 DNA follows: TGTGCCAGCAGCGTTCTCGGGACTAGCGGTTCCTACAATGAGCAGTTCTTC. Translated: CASSVLGTSGSYNEQFF.

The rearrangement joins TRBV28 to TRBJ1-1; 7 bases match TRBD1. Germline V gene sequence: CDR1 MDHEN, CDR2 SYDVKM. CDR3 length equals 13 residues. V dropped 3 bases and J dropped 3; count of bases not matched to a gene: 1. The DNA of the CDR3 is TGTGCCAGCAGTTTGACAGGGTACACTGAAGCTTTCTTT. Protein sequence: CASSLTGYTEAFF.

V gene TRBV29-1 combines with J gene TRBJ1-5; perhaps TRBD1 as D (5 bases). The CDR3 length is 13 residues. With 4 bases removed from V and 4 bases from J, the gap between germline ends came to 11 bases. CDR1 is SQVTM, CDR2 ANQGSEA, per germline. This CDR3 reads CSVVTAGNQPQHF. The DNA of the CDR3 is TGCAGCGTTGTAACTGCAGGGAATCAGCCCCAGCATTTT.

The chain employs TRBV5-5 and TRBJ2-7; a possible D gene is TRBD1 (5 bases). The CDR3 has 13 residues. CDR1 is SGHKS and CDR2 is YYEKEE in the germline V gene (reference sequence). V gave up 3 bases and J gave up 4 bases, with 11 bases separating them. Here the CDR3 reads CASSSRQYYEQYF. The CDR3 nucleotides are TGTGCCAGCAGCTCACGACAGTATTACGAGCAGTACTTC.